Listed here is a single TCR beta chain. This sample is drawn from a study of PD-L1 blockade in urothelial cancer. Study as a whole: Analyses used blood from 3 weeks (second dose) and 6 weeks after treatment start.

Using immunoSEQ multiplex PCR, the repertoire was profiled, and TCRdb retains in-frame clones only, with some absent. The sample records 80,000 to 100,000 clones, roughly 82% being singletons. The V end lost 3 bases, the J end lost 7 bases, and 9 bases lay between the germline ends. This CDR3 region has 11 residues. Germline loops: CDR1 DFQATT, CDR2 SNEGSKA (reference sequence). All patients carried locally advanced or metastatic urothelial carcinoma. The study collected 1 to 8 samples per patient, pretreatment and on-treatment. The receptor was isolated from a man aged 70-80 years with urothelial cancer. V and J are TRBV20-1 and TRBJ1-2, with D perhaps matching TRBD1 (5 bases). Sequences were derived from PBMCs, sampled around atezolizumab (anti-PD-L1) treatment. The CDR3 bases are TGCAGTGCTAGTCAGGGCCCTGGCTACACCTTC. This translates into CSASQGPGYTF.